Sequencing of this TCR beta chain was carried out in a study of CD8 T cells in Susac syndrome. Points from the study as a whole: The study acknowledged a relatively small number of individuals in its TCR sequencing and HLA analysis.

The CDR3 is made up of 15 amino acids. The germline V and J ends were trimmed by 1 base and 11 bases, with 15 bases remaining between them. The V gene's germline CDR1 is MNHEY and CDR2 SMNVEV (reference sequence). The table lists this clonotype with a count of one. The antigen is not known. Sequencing of TCR beta, carried out with a high-throughput approach, was applied to CD8+ and CD4+ T cells from the blood. An input of about 0.5 to 1 ug of RNA was subjected to reverse transcription using random hexamers. TCR beta CDR3 was amplified by immunoSEQ multiplex PCR. This amplification extended across 54 Vbeta and 13 Jbeta segments. MiXCR was run by TCRdb on the immunoSEQ multiplex PCR reads, yielding one entry per CDR3 protein. The table includes around 270,000 distinct CDR3 sequences, approximately 85% detected once.

Sequencing was done on a sample of CD8+ T cells from PBMCs. This sequence originates from a human donor with multiple sclerosis. V usage is TRBV27 and J usage is TRBJ2-6; D perhaps matches TRBD2 (5 bases). CDR3 in amino acids: CASSLFRTLGHVLTF. Here the CDR3 DNA reads TGTGCCAGCAGTTTATTTCGGACTCTTGGGCACGTCCTGACTTTC.